Below, 7 T cell receptor beta chains from the same sample are listed, as sequenced in a study of cytomegalovirus exposure and HLA in healthy donors. 60 Vbeta and 13 Jbeta primers were used in PCR. The data were produced by immunoSEQ multiplex PCR, yet TCRdb's version contains in-frame clones alone and is incomplete. The data contain around 74,000 clones, roughly 74% of them singletons. Input material: PBMCs. The source is a man aged 40-55 years in good health and CMV-seronegative.

The chain carries TRBV6-5 and TRBJ2-7; 8 bases match TRBD1. This CDR3 spans 14 amino acids. Germline V gives CDR1 MNHEY, CDR2 SVGAGI. V trimming: 5 bases; J trimming: 0 bases; junction bases outside the gene matches: 3. The CDR3 DNA is TGTGCCAGCAGTAGACAGGGGTCCTCCTACGAGCAGTACTTC. Residues: CASSRQGSSYEQYF.

The V gene is TRBV7-2, the J gene TRBJ2-5; no clear D gene. The CDR3 sequence is 16 residues long. V was cut by 1 base and J by 2 bases, with 14 bases left in between. Germline V gives CDR1 SGHTA, CDR2 FQGNSA. CDR3 in amino acids: CASSLGALGRQETQYF. CDR3 DNA: TGTGCCAGCAGCTTAGGGGCCCTTGGTAGGCAAGAGACCCAGTACTTC. Full variable domain (rest looked up from reference TRBV7-2 and TRBJ2-5): GAGVSQSPSNKVTEKGKDVELRCDPISGHTALYWYRQSLGQGLEFLIYFQGNSAPDKSGLPSDRFSAERTGGSVSTLTIQRTQQEDSAVYLCASSLGALGRQETQYFGPGTRLLVL.

This chain connects TRBV2 to TRBJ2-1; unclear D gene. V was pared by 7 bases and J by 1 base, with 5 bases between. Germline lookup yields CDR1 SNHLY and CDR2 FYNNEI. This CDR3 contains 12 residues. CDR3 protein: CASTGSYNEQFF. The CDR3 bases are TGTGCCAGCACCGGGTCCTACAATGAGCAGTTCTTC.

This sequence joins TRBV7-3 and TRBJ2-1; 12 bases line up with TRBD2. The germline V gene encodes CDR1 SGHTA and CDR2 FQGTGA. V was clipped by 5 bases and J by 3 bases; unmatched bases: 2. This CDR3 contains 15 residues. This chain's CDR3 is CASSPTSGGYNEQFF. CDR3 nucleotides: TGTGCCAGCAGCCCGACTAGCGGGGGCTACAATGAGCAGTTCTTC.

The chain has TRBV14 and TRBJ2-3; 8 positions match TRBD2. CDR3 size: 16 residues. CDR1 and CDR2 from the germline V gene are SGHDN and FVKESK. The ends lost 2 bases at V and 0 bases at J; junction bases unmatched: 4. CDR3 protein: CASSQPAGGSTDTQYF. The CDR3, as DNA: TGTGCCAGCAGCCAACCCGCGGGGGGAAGCACAGATACGCAGTATTTT.

The chain recombines TRBV10-3 with TRBJ1-2; D not certain. CDR1 and CDR2 (germline): ENHRY, SYGVKD. This CDR3 has 14 residues. V lost 4 bases to trimming and J lost 4 bases, with 13 bases between them. CDR3 nucleotides: TGTGCCATCAGTGCCCCACAGTATTCCTATGGCTACACCTTC. It is translated as CAISAPQYSYGYTF.

The chain recombines TRBV6-1 with TRBJ1-4, with 10 positions matching TRBD1. Germline CDR1 reads MNHNS; CDR2 reads SASEGT. The CDR3 is 15 residues long. Trimming removed 4 bases from V and 7 bases from J; junction bases left unmatched: 6. This CDR3 reads CASSGTGTGVEKLFF. CDR3 nucleotides: TGTGCCAGCAGTGGCACCGGGACAGGGGTTGAAAAACTGTTTTTT.